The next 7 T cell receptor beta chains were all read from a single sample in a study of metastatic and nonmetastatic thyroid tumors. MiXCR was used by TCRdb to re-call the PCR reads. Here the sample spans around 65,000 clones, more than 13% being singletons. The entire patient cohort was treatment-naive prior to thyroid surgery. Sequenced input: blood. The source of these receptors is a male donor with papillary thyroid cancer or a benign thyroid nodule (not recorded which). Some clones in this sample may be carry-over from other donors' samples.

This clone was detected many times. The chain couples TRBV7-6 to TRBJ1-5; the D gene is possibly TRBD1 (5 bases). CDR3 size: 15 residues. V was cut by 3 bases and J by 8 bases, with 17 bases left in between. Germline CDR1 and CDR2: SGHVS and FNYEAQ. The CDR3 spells CASSLSPSGGKPQHF. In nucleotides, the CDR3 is TGTGCCAGCAGCTTGTCCCCTTCGGGGGGAAAGCCCCAGCATTTT.

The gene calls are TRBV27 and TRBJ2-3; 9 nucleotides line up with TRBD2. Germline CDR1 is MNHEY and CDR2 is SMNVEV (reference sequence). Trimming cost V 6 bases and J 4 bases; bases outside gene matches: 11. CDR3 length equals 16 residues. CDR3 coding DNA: TGTGCCAGCAGCACCAAGGGAGCGGGAGGTTCAGATACGCAGTATTTT. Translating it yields CASSTKGAGGSDTQYF.

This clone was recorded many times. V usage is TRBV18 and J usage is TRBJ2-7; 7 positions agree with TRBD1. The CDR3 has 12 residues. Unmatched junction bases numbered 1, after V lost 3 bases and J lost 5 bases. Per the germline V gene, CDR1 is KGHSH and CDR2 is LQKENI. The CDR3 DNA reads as TGTGCCAGCTCACCCACAGGGGACGAGCAGTACGTC. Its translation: CASSPTGDEQYV.

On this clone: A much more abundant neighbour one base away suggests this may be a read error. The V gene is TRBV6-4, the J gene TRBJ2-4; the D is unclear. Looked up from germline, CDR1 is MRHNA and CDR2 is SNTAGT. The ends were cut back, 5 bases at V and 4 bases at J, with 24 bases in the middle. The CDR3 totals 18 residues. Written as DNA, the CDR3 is TGTGCCAGCAGTATAGGTAATGCCCCCCCGGTCGGGAAAAACATTCAGTACTTC. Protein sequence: CASSIGNAPPVGKNIQYF.

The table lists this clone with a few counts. The CDR3 region has the DNA TGCAGTGCTGGGGCCGGGGGCAGAGATACGCAGTATTTT. Its protein is CSAGAGGRDTQYF. The genes are TRBV20-1 and TRBJ2-3; either TRBD1 or TRBD2 may fit D (6 bases each). The CDR3 spans 13 residues. V dropped 5 bases and J dropped 5 bases, with 14 bases sitting between them. Germline CDR1 reads DFQATT; CDR2 reads SNEGSKA (reference sequence).

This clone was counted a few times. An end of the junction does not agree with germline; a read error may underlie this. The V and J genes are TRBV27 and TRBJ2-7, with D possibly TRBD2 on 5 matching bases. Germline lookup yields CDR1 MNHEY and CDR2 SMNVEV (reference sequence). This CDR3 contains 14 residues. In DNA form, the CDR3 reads TGTGCCAGCAGTTTTGCATGGAGTAGTAGCGAGCGGTACTTC. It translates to CASSFAWSSSERYF.

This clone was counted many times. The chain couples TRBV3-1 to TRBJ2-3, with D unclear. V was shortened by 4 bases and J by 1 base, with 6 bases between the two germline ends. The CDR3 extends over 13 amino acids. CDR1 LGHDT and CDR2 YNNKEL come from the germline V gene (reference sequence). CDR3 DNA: TGTGCCAGCAGCCTACCTGGCACAGATACGCAGTATTTT. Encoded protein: CASSLPGTDTQYF.